These 19 T cell receptor beta chains were all obtained from the same sample, sequenced in a study of blood T cell repertoires in COVID-19 (dated by TCRdb to 2018 to 2021). The method behind the library was the immunoSEQ multiplex PCR assay. TCRdb carries this immuneACCESS record with in-frame sequences only. Its versions omit some clonotypes, under half of them owing to an unresolved V gene in the studies checked, with the rest unexplained. Within this sample are about 380,000 clones, with approximately 90% of them counted one time only. 1.2% of the sample belongs to the ten largest clones. The sample comprised PBMCs or T cells enriched from blood (not recorded which). The receptor set was obtained from a woman between 18 and 29 years old who had recovered from COVID-19.

The chain uses TRBV6-5 and TRBJ1-1; D not certain. This CDR3 region has 14 residues. The V gene lost 2 bases and the J gene lost 4 bases, with 11 bases spanning the gap. Per germline, CDR1 MNHEY and CDR2 SVGAGI. Here the CDR3 DNA reads TGTGCCAGCAGTTACAGTAATTTACTCACTGAAGCTTTCTTT. Its protein product is CASSYSNLLTEAFF.

This clone has only one observation. The V gene is TRBV9, the J gene TRBJ1-3; 7 bases match TRBD1. Trimming at V came to 2 bases and at J to 0 bases, leaving 2 bases not matched to a gene. Germline V gene lookup returns CDR1 SGDLS and CDR2 YYNGEE. This CDR3 has 15 amino acids. This chain's CDR3 is CASSVTGSSGNTIYF. Written as DNA, the CDR3 is TGTGCCAGCAGCGTGACAGGGAGCTCTGGAAACACCATATATTTT.

The chain combines TRBV2 with TRBJ1-2; TRBD1 matches 8 bases. V shed 3 bases and J 8 bases; nucleotides not matched to a gene: 11. This CDR3 is 15 amino acids long. Germline CDR1 SNHLY, CDR2 FYNNEI. The CDR3 DNA reads as TGTGCCAGCAGTGAGATTTCGACAGGGGATCAAGGCTACACCTTC. It is translated as CASSEISTGDQGYTF.

This chain connects TRBV28 to TRBJ1-5, with TRBD1 matching over 8 bases. This CDR3 contains 15 residues. Germline V gene data show CDR1 as MDHEN and CDR2 as SYDVKM. J gave up 2 bases and V 4 bases, and 4 bases lay outside the gene matches. This CDR3 is CASSYTQGGNQPQHF. In DNA form, the CDR3 reads TGTGCCAGCAGTTACACACAGGGGGGCAATCAGCCCCAGCATTTT.

This clone was counted a single time. The chain combines TRBV7-2 with TRBJ1-6; a weak D match, TRBD1 (6 bases). The CDR3 consists of 14 residues. V dropped 4 bases and J dropped 7 bases, with 11 bases sitting between them. Germline V lookup: CDR1 SGHTA, CDR2 FQGNSA. The CDR3 sequence is CASSWGGQNSPLHF. As DNA, the CDR3 is TGTGCCAGCAGCTGGGGGGGGCAAAATTCACCCCTCCACTTT.

In this sample, this clone turned up once. This sequence joins TRBV6-5 and TRBJ1-6, with TRBD1 matching over 7 bases. The germline CDR1 and CDR2 sequences are MNHEY and SVGAGI. The length of the CDR3 is 14 residues. V was pared by 9 bases and J by 9 bases, with 11 bases of the junction left unmatched. The CDR3 nucleotides read TGTGCCAGTCACCGGGACAGTGGAACTTCACCCCTCCACTTT. It specifies CASHRDSGTSPLHF.

V gene TRBV7-3 combines with J gene TRBJ1-2; 10 positions agree with TRBD1. J gave up 7 bases and V 4 bases, and 3 bases lay outside the gene matches. CDR3 size: 13 residues. The germline CDR1 and CDR2 sequences are SGHTA and FQGTGA. Written as DNA, the CDR3 is TGTGCCAGCAGCTACAGACAGGGGGCTGGCTACACCTTC. Protein: CASSYRQGAGYTF.

The chain joins TRBV6-2 or TRBV6-3 to TRBJ1-5; TRBD1 matches 8 bases. Germline V gene data show CDR1 as MNHEY and CDR2 as SVGEGT. V dropped 2 bases and J dropped 1; count of bases not matched to a gene: 4. This CDR3 contains 16 residues. The DNA of the CDR3 is TGTGCCAGCAGTTACCATACAGGGGGGAGCAATCAGCCCCAGCATTTT. It codes for CASSYHTGGSNQPQHF.

The chain carries TRBV15 and TRBJ1-6, with D unclear. Germline V gives CDR1 LNHNV, CDR2 YYDKDF (reference sequence). This CDR3 is built from 15 residues. The ends were cut back, 1 base at V and 7 bases at J, with 11 bases in the middle. The CDR3, as DNA: TGTGCCACCAGCAGAGGGGCAGGAACAAATTCACCCCTCCACTTT. Amino acid sequence: CATSRGAGTNSPLHF.

The chain is built from TRBV15 and TRBJ1-6; 7 bases are shared with TRBD1. V trimming: 6 bases; J trimming: 5 bases; junction bases outside the gene matches: 7. The CDR3 has 15 residues. Germline V CDR1 and CDR2: LNHNV, YYDKDF (reference sequence). DNA of the CDR3: TGTGCCACCAGTGCGGATGACAGGGATAATTCACCCCTCCACTTT. Translating it yields CATSADDRDNSPLHF.

The chain employs TRBV6-2 or TRBV6-3 and TRBJ1-1, with 8 bases matching TRBD1. The CDR3 contains 19 residues. The V and J ends lost 3 bases and 1 base, in that order; junction bases with no gene match: 16. CDR1 is MNHEY, CDR2 SVGEGT, per germline. CDR3 in amino acids: CASSYIGSSQGASNTEAFF. The CDR3 nucleotides read TGTGCCAGCAGTTATATTGGAAGTAGTCAGGGGGCGTCGAACACTGAAGCTTTCTTT.

The chain employs TRBV5-8 and TRBJ1-1; D remains ambiguous. CDR3 length: 14 residues. The V gene lost 8 bases and the J gene lost 8 bases, with 22 bases spanning the gap. Germline values: CDR1 SGHTS, CDR2 YDEGEE. The CDR3 protein is CASSRSGRLPEAFF. Here the CDR3 DNA reads TGTGCCAGTTCCAGGTCGGGTCGACTACCCGAAGCTTTCTTT.

The J gene is TRBJ2-3, the V gene TRBV19, with 7 bases aligning to TRBD1. The CDR3 spans 12 residues. The germline CDR1 and CDR2 sequences are LNHDA and SQIVND (reference sequence). Trimming cost V 6 bases and J 6 bases; bases outside gene matches: 3. This CDR3 is CASSHRGDTQYF. The CDR3 nucleotides read TGTGCCAGTAGCCACAGGGGTGATACGCAGTATTTT. Full variable domain (remainder filled in from reference TRBV19 and TRBJ2-3): DGGITQSPKYLFRKEGQNVTLSCEQNLNHDAMYWYRQDPGQGLRLIYYSQIVNDFQKGDIAEGYSVSREKKESFPLTVTSAQKNPTAFYLCASSHRGDTQYFGPGTRLTVL.

V and J are TRBV19 and TRBJ1-5; maybe TRBD1 (6 bases). Germline values: CDR1 LNHDA, CDR2 SQIVND (reference sequence). The V and J ends lost 2 bases and 2 bases respectively, with 10 bases between them. This CDR3 is 15 amino acids long. The CDR3 here is CASSIRGGGNQPQHF. The CDR3 nucleotides read TGTGCCAGTAGTATAAGAGGGGGGGGCAATCAGCCCCAGCATTTT.

The chain joins TRBV7-3 to TRBJ2-6, with 7 bases fitting TRBD1. The junction had 3 bases not matched to a gene; V was cut back by 3 bases and J by 1 base. Germline V gene lookup returns CDR1 SGHTA and CDR2 FQGTGA. The CDR3 spans 16 residues. CDR3 amino acids: CASSLDRQSGANVLTF. In DNA form, the CDR3 reads TGTGCCAGCAGCTTGGACAGGCAATCTGGGGCCAACGTCCTGACTTTC.

V and J are TRBV19 and TRBJ2-5, with 9 bases matching TRBD2. Per the germline V gene, CDR1 is LNHDA and CDR2 is SQIVND (reference sequence). Losses at the gene ends were 4 bases for V and 1 base for J; bases not matched to a gene: 4. CDR3 length: 15 amino acids. The chain's CDR3 is CASSTLAGTQETQYF. For the CDR3, the DNA is TGTGCCAGTAGTACCCTAGCGGGGACCCAAGAGACCCAGTACTTC.

V usage is TRBV4-3 and J usage is TRBJ2-1; tentatively, D is TRBD2 (6 bases). The germline V gene has CDR1 LGHNA and CDR2 YSLEER. V was trimmed by 4 bases and J by 3 bases, leaving 16 bases between them. The CDR3 spans 16 residues. CDR3 sequence (DNA): TGCGCCAGCAGCCGAGGGGTGGGGCGGGGCTACAATGAGCAGTTCTTC. Amino acid sequence: CASSRGVGRGYNEQFF.

The chain carries TRBV7-2 and TRBJ2-1, with 13 bases matching TRBD2. The CDR3 totals 19 residues. V shed 4 bases and J 4 bases; nucleotides not matched to a gene: 13. CDR1 SGHTA and CDR2 FQGNSA come from the germline V gene. The CDR3 DNA follows: TGTGCCAGCAGCTCCCCCTCAGGACTAGCGGGGGCCCCATACAATGAGCAGTTCTTC. It encodes CASSSPSGLAGAPYNEQFF.

The chain is built from TRBV9 and TRBJ2-5; 9 nucleotides line up with TRBD2. CDR3 size: 15 residues. CDR1 and CDR2 (germline): SGDLS, YYNGEE. The trim removed 0 bases at V and 2 bases at J, leaving 2 bases unmatched. As DNA, the CDR3 is TGTGCCAGCAGCGTAGCGGCGGGGGGGCAAGAGACCCAGTACTTC. This encodes CASSVAAGGQETQYF.